The 13 T cell receptor beta chains presented below share a single source sample, sequenced in a study. Tregs were sorted as CD4+CD25+CD127-/low cells. TCRdb re-called the 5' RACE reads with MiXCR, one entry per CDR3 protein. The data contain tens of thousands of distinct CDR3 sequences, 22% of them singletons. Sequenced input: Tregs sorted from a lymph node. These receptors all come from a female donor with breast cancer.

There are many counts of this clonotype. J is TRBJ2-5 and V is TRBV30; TRBD1 matches at 7 bases. Trimming took 1 base from V and 4 from J; bases not matched to a gene: 6. The CDR3 sequence is 14 residues long. Germline CDR1 is GTSNPN and CDR2 is SVGIG (reference sequence). The CDR3 region is CAWSGTGGGETQYF. CDR3 coding DNA: TGTGCCTGGAGTGGGACAGGTGGTGGAGAGACCCAGTACTTC.

In its sample, this clonotype was seen many times. V is TRBV20-1 and J is TRBJ1-1; 9 positions agree with TRBD1. The CDR3 is 14 residues long. Germline lookup yields CDR1 DFQATT and CDR2 SNEGSKA (reference sequence). Unmatched junction bases numbered 11, after V lost 6 bases and J lost 6 bases. CDR3 in amino acids: CSAILGQGKAEAFF. DNA for the CDR3: TGCAGTGCGATTTTGGGACAGGGTAAGGCTGAAGCTTTCTTT.

The chain employs TRBV12-3 or TRBV12-4 and TRBJ2-1; D ambiguous. CDR3 length: 13 amino acids. Between the trimmed V and J ends, which lost 6 bases and 6 bases, there was a span of 12 bases. As DNA, the CDR3 is TGTGCCAGCAGCGAACAGAAAATCAATGAGCAGTTCTTC. Translation gives CASSEQKINEQFF.

This clonotype was found a few times. The J gene is TRBJ2-7, the V gene TRBV11-2; D may correspond to TRBD1 or TRBD2 (5 bases each). V dropped 0 bases and J dropped 3 bases, with 12 bases sitting between them. Germline V gene sequence: CDR1 SGHAT, CDR2 FQNNGV. This CDR3 is built from 15 residues. The CDR3 protein is CASSLDRGRFYEQYF. The CDR3 DNA reads TGTGCCAGCAGCTTAGATAGGGGACGCTTCTACGAGCAGTACTTC.

V and J are TRBV5-1 and TRBJ2-3, with 13 positions matching TRBD2. J lost 2 bases, V lost 4 bases, and 4 bases had no gene match. The germline gives CDR1 SGHRS, CDR2 YFSETQ. This CDR3 is 16 amino acids long. The CDR3 sequence: CASSGGLAGYTDTQYF. The CDR3 nucleotides read TGCGCCAGCAGCGGGGGACTAGCGGGATACACAGATACGCAGTATTTT.

At least ten counts were recorded for this clonotype. The CDR3 is CAISPAYGSGANVLTF. The CDR3 DNA reads as TGTGCCATCAGTCCCGCTTACGGCTCTGGGGCCAACGTCCTGACTTTC. V gene TRBV10-3 combines with J gene TRBJ2-6; D call uncertain. Deletions cut 5 bases from V and 0 bases from J, with 11 bases between. The CDR3 length is 16 residues. Germline lookup yields CDR1 ENHRY and CDR2 SYGVKD.

This chain uses TRBV3-1 with TRBJ2-7, with a tentative D call TRBD1 (6 bases). Trimming pared 0 bases from V and 11 bases from J, leaving 11 bases between. The CDR3 has 12 residues. Germline V gene sequence: CDR1 LGHDT, CDR2 YNNKEL (reference sequence). The CDR3 DNA reads as TGTGCCAGCAGCCAAGACGAGGACAGCAAGTACTTC. Residues: CASSQDEDSKYF.

This clonotype was seen once. This chain joins TRBV12-3 or TRBV12-4 and TRBJ2-1, with 7 nucleotides matching TRBD2. The trim removed 8 bases at V and 0 bases at J, leaving 7 bases unmatched. The CDR3 consists of 15 residues. The CDR3 coding sequence is TGTGCCAGCTGGGGAGGGTTGAGCTCCTACAATGAGCAGTTCTTC. It specifies CASWGGLSSYNEQFF.

This clonotype was counted many times. The chain links TRBV4-3 to TRBJ2-1; D remains unclear. CDR3 length: 15 residues. V lost 0 bases to trimming and J lost 5 bases, with 11 bases between them. The germline CDR1 and CDR2 sequences are LGHNA and YSLEER. In nucleotides, the CDR3 is TGCGCCAGCAGCCAAGATGCTTCAGGCCACAATGAGCAGTTCTTC. It codes for CASSQDASGHNEQFF.

In this sample, this clonotype turned up a few times. J is TRBJ1-4 and V is TRBV20-1, with a weak D call TRBD1 (5 bases). Germline values: CDR1 DFQATT, CDR2 SNEGSKA (reference sequence). V was shortened by 6 bases and J by 3 bases, with 14 bases between the two germline ends. CDR3 length: 14 amino acids. Written as DNA, the CDR3 is TGCAGTGCGACCGGAGGGGAATCTAATGAAAAACTGTTTTTT. Its protein is CSATGGESNEKLFF.

Comment on this clonotype: Sequence at one end of the junction differs from germline and may be a read error. The rearrangement links TRBV20-1 to TRBJ2-3; D gene ambiguous. The CDR3 is 12 residues long. CDR1 and CDR2 from the germline V gene are DFQATT and SNEGSKA (reference sequence). CDR3 sequence: CSSRVFADTQYF. CDR3 bases: TGCAGTTCTAGAGTATTTGCAGATACGCAGTATTTT.

The sample holds many counts of this clonotype. The chain links TRBV28 to TRBJ2-7; 8 bases are shared with TRBD1. The CDR3 has 15 residues. V lost 5 bases and J lost 3; bases outside the gene matches: 9. Germline-derived CDR1 and CDR2 are MDHEN and SYDVKM. The CDR3 here is CASSPRTGSGYEQYF. The CDR3 nucleotides read TGTGCCAGCAGTCCCCGGACAGGGAGTGGCTACGAGCAGTACTTC.

This clonotype was seen only once. V is TRBV15 and J is TRBJ1-4; TRBD1 aligns across 10 bases. This CDR3 is 14 amino acids long. From germline, CDR1 is LNHNV and CDR2 YYDKDF (reference sequence). Trimming removed 5 bases from V and 6 bases from J; junction bases left unmatched: 3. CDR3 sequence (DNA): TGTGCCACCAGCCGGGACAGGGGATATGAAAAACTGTTTTTT. It translates to CATSRDRGYEKLFF.